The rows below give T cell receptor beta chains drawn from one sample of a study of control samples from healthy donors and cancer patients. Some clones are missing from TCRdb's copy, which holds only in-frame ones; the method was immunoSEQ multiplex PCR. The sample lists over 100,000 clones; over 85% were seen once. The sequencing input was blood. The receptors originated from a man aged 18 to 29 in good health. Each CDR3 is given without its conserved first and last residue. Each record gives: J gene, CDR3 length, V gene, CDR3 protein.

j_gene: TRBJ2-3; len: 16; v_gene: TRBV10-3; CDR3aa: AISEKGLAGGSTDTQY
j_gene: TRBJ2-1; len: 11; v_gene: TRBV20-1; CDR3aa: SASDGTGDEQF
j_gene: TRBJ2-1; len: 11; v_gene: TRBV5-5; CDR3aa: ASSLVGDNEQF
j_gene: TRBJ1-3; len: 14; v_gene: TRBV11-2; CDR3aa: ASSLENRDVGNTIY
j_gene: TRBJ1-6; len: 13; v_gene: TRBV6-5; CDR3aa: ASSITGSDNSPLH
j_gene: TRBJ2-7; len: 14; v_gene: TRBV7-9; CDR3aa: ASSLVVWDSAYEQY
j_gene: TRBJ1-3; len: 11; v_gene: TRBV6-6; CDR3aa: ASSLSSGNTIY
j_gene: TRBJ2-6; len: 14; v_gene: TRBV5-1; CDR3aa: ASSLGGLDGANVLT
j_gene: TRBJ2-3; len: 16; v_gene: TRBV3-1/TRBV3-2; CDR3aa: ASSQAGTSGGYTDTQY
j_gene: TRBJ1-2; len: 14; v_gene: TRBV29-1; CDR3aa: SAEGQGRGLGYGYT
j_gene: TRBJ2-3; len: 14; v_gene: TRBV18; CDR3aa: ASSPAKGLSTDTQY
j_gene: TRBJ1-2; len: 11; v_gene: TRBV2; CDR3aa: ASSPTQLKGYT
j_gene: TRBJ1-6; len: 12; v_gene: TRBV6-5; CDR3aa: ASRAGSYNSPLH
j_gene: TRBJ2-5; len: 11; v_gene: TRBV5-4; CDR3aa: ASSLAAQETQY
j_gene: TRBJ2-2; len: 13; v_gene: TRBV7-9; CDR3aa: ASITGAPNTGELF
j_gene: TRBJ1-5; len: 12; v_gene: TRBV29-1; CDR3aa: SVGEGGSNQPQH
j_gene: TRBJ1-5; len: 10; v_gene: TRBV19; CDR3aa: ASGDSNQPQH
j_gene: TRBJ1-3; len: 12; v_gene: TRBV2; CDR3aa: ASSEQVSQNTIY
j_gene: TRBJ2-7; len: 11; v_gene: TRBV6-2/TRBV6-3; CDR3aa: ASSYSDSYEQY
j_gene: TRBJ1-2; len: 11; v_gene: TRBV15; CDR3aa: ATSGQVNYGYT
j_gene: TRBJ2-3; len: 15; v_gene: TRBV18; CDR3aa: ASSPIPTSGGAHTQY
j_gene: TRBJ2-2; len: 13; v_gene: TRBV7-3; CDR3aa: ASSRGTGPDGELF
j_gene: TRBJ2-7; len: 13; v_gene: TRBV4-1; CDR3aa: ASSHRTGDTYEQY
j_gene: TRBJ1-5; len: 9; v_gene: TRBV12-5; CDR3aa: ASGYNQPQH
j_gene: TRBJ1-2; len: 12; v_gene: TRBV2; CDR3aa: ASSGVRASYGYT
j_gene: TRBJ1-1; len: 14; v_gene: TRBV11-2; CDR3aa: ASSPTTGGADTEAF
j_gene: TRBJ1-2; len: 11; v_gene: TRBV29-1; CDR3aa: SVDRGRGDGYT
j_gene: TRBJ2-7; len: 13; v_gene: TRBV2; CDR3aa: ASRETGGGPYEQY
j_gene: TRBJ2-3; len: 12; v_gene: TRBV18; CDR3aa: ASSPRASTDTQY
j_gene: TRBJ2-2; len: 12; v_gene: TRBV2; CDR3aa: ASSETGYTGELF
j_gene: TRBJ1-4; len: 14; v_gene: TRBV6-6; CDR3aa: ASSYSKGARGEKLF
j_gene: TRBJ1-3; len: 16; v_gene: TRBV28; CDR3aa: ASSPPGRQLLSGNTIY
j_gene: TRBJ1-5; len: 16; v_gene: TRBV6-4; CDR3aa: ASSSPDRGQFRDQPQH
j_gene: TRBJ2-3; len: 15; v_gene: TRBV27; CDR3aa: ASNLTPVAGPTDTQY
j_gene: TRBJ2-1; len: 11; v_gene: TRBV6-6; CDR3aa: ASSYEEISGWF